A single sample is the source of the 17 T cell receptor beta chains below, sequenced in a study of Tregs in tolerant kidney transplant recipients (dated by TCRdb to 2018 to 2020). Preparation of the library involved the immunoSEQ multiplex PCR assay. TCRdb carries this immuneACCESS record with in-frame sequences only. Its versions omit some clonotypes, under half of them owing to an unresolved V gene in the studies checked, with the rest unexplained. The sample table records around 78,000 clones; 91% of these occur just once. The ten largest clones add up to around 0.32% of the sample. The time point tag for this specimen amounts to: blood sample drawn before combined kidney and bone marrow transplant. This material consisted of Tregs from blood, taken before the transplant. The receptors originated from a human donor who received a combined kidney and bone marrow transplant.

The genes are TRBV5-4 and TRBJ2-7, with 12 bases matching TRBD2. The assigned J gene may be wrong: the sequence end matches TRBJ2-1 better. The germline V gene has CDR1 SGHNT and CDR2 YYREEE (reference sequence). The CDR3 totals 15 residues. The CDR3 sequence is CASSLASGRAREQFF. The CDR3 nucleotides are TGTGCCAGCAGCTTGGCTAGCGGGAGGGCTCGTGAGCAGTTCTTC.

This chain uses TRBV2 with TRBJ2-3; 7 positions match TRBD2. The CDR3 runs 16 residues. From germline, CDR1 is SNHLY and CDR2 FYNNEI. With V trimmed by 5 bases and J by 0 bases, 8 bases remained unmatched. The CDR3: CASSQGLSGSTDTQYF. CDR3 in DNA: TGTGCCAGCAGTCAAGGACTTAGCGGGAGCACAGATACGCAGTATTTT. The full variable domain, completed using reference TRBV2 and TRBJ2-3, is EPEVTQTPSHQVTQMGQEVILRCVPISNHLYFYWYRQILGQKVEFLVSFYNNEISEKSEIFDDQFSVERPDGSNFTLKIRSTKLEDSAMYFCASSQGLSGSTDTQYFGPGTRLTVL.

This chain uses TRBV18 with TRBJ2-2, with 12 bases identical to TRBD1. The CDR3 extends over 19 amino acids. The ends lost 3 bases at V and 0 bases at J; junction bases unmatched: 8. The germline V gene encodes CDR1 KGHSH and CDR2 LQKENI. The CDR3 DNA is TGTGCCAGCTCACCCTGGGACAGGGGGCCAGGTTCGAACACCGGGGAGCTGTTTTTT. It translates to CASSPWDRGPGSNTGELFF.

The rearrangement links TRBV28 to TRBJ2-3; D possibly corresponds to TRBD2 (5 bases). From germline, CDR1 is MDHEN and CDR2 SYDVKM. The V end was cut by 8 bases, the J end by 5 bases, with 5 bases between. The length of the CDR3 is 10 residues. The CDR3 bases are TGTGCCAGCGCGGGAGATACGCAGTATTTT. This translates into CASAGDTQYF.

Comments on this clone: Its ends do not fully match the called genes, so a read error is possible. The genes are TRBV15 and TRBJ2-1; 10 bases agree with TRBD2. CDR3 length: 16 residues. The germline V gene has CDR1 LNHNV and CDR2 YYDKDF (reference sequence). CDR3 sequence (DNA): TGTGCCACCAGCAGAGAACGGCGGGCTAGCGGGAGTCTCCGGGTCTTC. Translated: CATSRERRASGSLRVF.

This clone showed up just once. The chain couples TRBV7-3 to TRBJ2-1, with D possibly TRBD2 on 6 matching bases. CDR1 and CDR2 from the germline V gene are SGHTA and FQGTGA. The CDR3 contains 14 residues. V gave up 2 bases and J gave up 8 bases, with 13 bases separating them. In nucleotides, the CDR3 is TGTGCCAGCAGCTTAGCCCTAGCGTCGGATGAGCAGTTCTTC. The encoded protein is CASSLALASDEQFF.

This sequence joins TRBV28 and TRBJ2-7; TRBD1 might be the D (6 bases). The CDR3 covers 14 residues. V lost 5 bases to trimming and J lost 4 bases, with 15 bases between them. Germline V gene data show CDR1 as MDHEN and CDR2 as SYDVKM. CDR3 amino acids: CASSLQGAEYEQYF. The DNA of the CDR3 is TGTGCCAGCAGTCTACAGGGTGCCGAGTACGAGCAGTACTTC.

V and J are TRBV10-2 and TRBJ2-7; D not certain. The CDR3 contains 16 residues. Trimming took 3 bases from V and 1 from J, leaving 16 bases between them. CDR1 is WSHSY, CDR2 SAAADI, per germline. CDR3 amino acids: CASSDPDRAASYEQYF. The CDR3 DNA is TGCGCCAGCAGTGACCCCGATCGGGCGGCGTCCTACGAGCAGTACTTC.

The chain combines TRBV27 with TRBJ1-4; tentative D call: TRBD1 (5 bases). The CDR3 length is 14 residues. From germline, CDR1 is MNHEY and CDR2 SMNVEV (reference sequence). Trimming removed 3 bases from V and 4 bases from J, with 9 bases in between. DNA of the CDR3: TGTGCCAGCAGTTTCTGGGGGGGTAATGAAAAACTGTTTTTT. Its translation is CASSFWGGNEKLFF.

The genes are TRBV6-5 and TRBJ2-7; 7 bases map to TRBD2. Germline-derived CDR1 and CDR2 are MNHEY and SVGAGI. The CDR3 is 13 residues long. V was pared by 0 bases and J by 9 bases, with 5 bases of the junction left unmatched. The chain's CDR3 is CASSYSELAPQYF. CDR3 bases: TGTGCCAGCAGTTACTCGGAACTAGCGCCGCAGTACTTC.

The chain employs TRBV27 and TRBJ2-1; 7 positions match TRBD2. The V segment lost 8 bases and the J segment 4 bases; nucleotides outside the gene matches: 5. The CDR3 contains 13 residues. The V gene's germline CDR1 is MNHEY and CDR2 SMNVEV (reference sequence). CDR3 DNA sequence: TGTGCCAGCCAGGGAGGGCCATACAATGAGCAGTTCTTC. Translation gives CASQGGPYNEQFF.

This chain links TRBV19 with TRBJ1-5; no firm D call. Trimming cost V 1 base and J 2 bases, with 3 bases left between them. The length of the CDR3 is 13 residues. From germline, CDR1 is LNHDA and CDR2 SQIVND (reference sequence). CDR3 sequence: CASSIAGNQPQHF. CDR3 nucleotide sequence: TGTGCCAGTAGTATAGCGGGCAATCAGCCCCAGCATTTT.

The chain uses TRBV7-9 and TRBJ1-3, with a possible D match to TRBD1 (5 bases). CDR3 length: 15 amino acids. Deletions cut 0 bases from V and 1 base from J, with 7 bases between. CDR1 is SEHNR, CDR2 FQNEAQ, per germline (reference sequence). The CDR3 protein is CASSLAGVSGNTIYF. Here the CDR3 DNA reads TGTGCCAGCAGCTTAGCAGGGGTTTCTGGAAACACCATATATTTT.

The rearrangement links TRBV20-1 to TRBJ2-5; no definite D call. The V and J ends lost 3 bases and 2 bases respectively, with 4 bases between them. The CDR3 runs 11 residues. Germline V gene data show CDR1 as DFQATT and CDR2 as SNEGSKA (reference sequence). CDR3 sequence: CSASEQETQYF. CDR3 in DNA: TGCAGTGCTAGCGAGCAAGAGACCCAGTACTTC.

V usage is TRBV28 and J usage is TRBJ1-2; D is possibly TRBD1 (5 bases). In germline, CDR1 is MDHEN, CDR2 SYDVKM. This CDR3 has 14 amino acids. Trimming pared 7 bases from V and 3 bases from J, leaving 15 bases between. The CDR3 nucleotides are TGTGCCAGCACCCGTCCGGGACTCGACTATGGCTACACCTTC. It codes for CASTRPGLDYGYTF.

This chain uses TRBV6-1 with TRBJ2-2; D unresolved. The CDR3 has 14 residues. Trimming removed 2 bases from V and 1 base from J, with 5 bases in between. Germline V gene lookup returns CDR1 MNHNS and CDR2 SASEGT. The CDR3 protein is CASSEHLNTGELFF. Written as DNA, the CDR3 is TGTGCCAGCAGTGAACACCTGAACACCGGGGAGCTGTTTTTT.

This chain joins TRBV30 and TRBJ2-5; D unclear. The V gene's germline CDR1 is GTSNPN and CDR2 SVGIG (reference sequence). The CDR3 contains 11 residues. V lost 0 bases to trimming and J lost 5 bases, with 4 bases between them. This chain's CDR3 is CAWSVLETQYF. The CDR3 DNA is TGTGCCTGGAGTGTTTTGGAGACCCAGTACTTC.